This T cell receptor beta chain is drawn from a study of cytomegalovirus exposure and HLA in healthy donors. In the study overall: In an earlier analysis, 95 million to 140 million unique TCR beta sequences were found from approximately 170 million T cells. Study-level points and caveats: The classifier, whose performance was assessed in both the original and validation cohorts, reportedly diagnosed cytomegalovirus status with high specificity and sensitivity. Most TCR sequences were seen very rarely across donors, but some public TCRs occurred in many.

Germline CDR1 and CDR2: SGHRS and YFSETQ. CDR3 size: 16 residues. With 0 bases clipped from V and 9 bases from J, the junction kept 11 bases outside the gene matches. As for this clone: Its target is unknown.

Researchers ran the PCR with 60 Vbeta and 13 Jbeta primers. Data came from immunoSEQ multiplex PCR; TCRdb stores just in-frame clones and leaves some out. The sample holds around 130,000 clones, approximately 89% seen once. Sequenced input: PBMCs. This chain connects TRBV5-1 to TRBJ2-1; 8 nucleotides agree with TRBD2. This TCR was sampled from a woman in her twenties or thirties in good health and CMV-seropositive. The CDR3 region has the DNA TGCGCCAGCAGCTTGGTGCCTAGCGGGTCCTTCAGTGAGCAGTTCTTC. Translating it yields CASSLVPSGSFSEQFF.